The next 26 T cell receptor beta chains were all read from a single sample in a study of blood T cell repertoires in COVID-19 (dated by TCRdb to 2018 to 2021). Library creation used the immunoSEQ multiplex PCR assay. Imported from immuneACCESS, the table was reduced by TCRdb to in-frame sequences with V and J called. These copies leave out some clones; in studies compared against another copy, an unresolved V gene accounts for under half, and the cause of the remainder is not known. This sample comprises more than 350,000 clones, more than 75% of them detected only once. Roughly a tenth of the sample is taken by the ten largest. What was sequenced was PBMCs or T cells enriched from blood (not recorded which). The receptor source for this set is a woman in her fifties or sixties who had recovered from COVID-19.

The chain has TRBV18 and TRBJ2-1, with a possible D match to TRBD1 (6 bases). The CDR3 covers 16 residues. CDR1 KGHSH and CDR2 LQKENI come from the germline V gene. Trimming removed 5 bases at V and 2 bases at J, with 16 bases between. For the CDR3, the DNA is TGTGCCAGCTCATTAGCCTCCCGGACAGCCTACAATGAGCAGTTCTTC. Translation gives CASSLASRTAYNEQFF.

The chain is built from TRBV3-1 (or the pseudogene TRBV3-2) and TRBJ2-7; 10 nucleotides match TRBD1. Germline values: CDR1 LGHDT, CDR2 YNNKEL (reference sequence). The CDR3 consists of 14 residues. J lost 4 bases, V lost 4 bases, and 4 bases had no gene match. The CDR3 DNA follows: TGTGCCAGCAGCCTTGGACAGGGGGGTTACGAGCAGTACTTC. Its protein is CASSLGQGGYEQYF.

This sequence joins TRBV4-1 and TRBJ1-2; the D is unclear. V shed 0 bases and J shed 5 bases, with 13 bases lying between them. Germline values: CDR1 MGHRA, CDR2 YSYEKL. CDR3 length: 15 amino acids. The CDR3 bases are TGCGCCAGCAGCCAAGATAGAACCTTCGCTTATGGCTACACCTTC. It specifies CASSQDRTFAYGYTF.

The chain joins TRBV10-3 to TRBJ1-5; D is undetermined. Trimming removed 4 bases at V and 6 bases at J, with 22 bases between. The CDR3 runs 17 residues. Per germline, CDR1 ENHRY and CDR2 SYGVKD. CDR3 in amino acids: CAISGISTRGLGQPQHF. CDR3 coding DNA: TGTGCCATCAGTGGGATAAGTACACGGGGTTTAGGTCAGCCCCAGCATTTT.

The gene calls are TRBV28 and TRBJ1-1; a possible D gene is TRBD1 (5 bases). Germline V gives CDR1 MDHEN, CDR2 SYDVKM. V was cut by 5 bases and J by 8 bases, with 15 bases left in between. CDR3 length: 13 amino acids. The CDR3 protein is CASSDPQGMEAFF. CDR3 sequence (DNA): TGTGCCAGCAGTGACCCCCAGGGTATGGAAGCTTTCTTT.

The table lists this clone with a few counts. V is TRBV5-4 and J is TRBJ1-6, with no clear D. Germline values: CDR1 SGHNT, CDR2 YYREEE (reference sequence). This CDR3 region has 15 residues. The V end lost 0 bases, the J end lost 8 bases, and 12 bases lay between the germline ends. In DNA form, the CDR3 reads TGTGCCAGCAGCTTGGGAGGATTTTTTGATTCACCCCTCCACTTT. As protein: CASSLGGFFDSPLHF.

V usage is TRBV5-1 and J usage is TRBJ1-1; 7 bases fit TRBD1. CDR1 SGHRS and CDR2 YFSETQ come from the germline V gene. V was clipped by 0 bases and J by 0 bases; unmatched bases: 5. The length of the CDR3 is 16 residues. The CDR3 sequence is CASSLGRQGLNTEAFF. The CDR3 DNA follows: TGCGCCAGCAGCTTGGGGAGACAGGGACTGAACACTGAAGCTTTCTTT.

The rearrangement uses TRBV6-5 and TRBJ1-1, with 8 nucleotides matching TRBD1. The CDR3 has 15 residues. Per the germline V gene, CDR1 is MNHEY and CDR2 is SVGAGI. With V trimmed by 6 bases and J by 3 bases, 9 bases remained unmatched. The CDR3 loop reads CASSTGGWFDTEAFF. The CDR3 DNA sequence: TGTGCCAGCAGCACAGGGGGATGGTTTGACACTGAAGCTTTCTTT.

This clone has only a few counts. The rearrangement joins TRBV19 to TRBJ1-4, with TRBD1 identical over 7 bases. The CDR3 loop spans 16 amino acids. Looked up from germline, CDR1 is LNHDA and CDR2 is SQIVND (reference sequence). J was trimmed by 6 bases and V by 7 bases; bases with no gene match: 14. CDR3 sequence reads: CASKGAGGRWHEKLFF. In DNA, the CDR3 is TGTGCCAGTAAGGGTGCAGGGGGGAGATGGCATGAAAAACTGTTTTTT. The full variable domain, with the rest looked up from reference TRBV19 and TRBJ1-4, is DGGITQSPKYLFRKEGQNVTLSCEQNLNHDAMYWYRQDPGQGLRLIYYSQIVNDFQKGDIAEGYSVSREKKESFPLTVTSAQKNPTAFYLCASKGAGGRWHEKLFFGSGTQLSVL.

The chain joins TRBV2 to TRBJ1-5; no clear D. V was trimmed by 5 bases and J by 8 bases, leaving 16 bases between them. CDR1 and CDR2 from the germline V gene are SNHLY and FYNNEI. This CDR3 region has 14 residues. CDR3 sequence reads: CASSLGDSGKPQHF. The CDR3 nucleotides are TGTGCCAGCAGTCTTGGGGATTCGGGGAAGCCCCAGCATTTT.

The genes are TRBV5-5 and TRBJ2-7; D remains unclear. Germline values: CDR1 SGHKS, CDR2 YYEKEE (reference sequence). V lost 0 bases, J lost 6 bases, and 10 bases lay in between. The CDR3 covers 13 residues. CDR3: CASSLEQRGEQYF. CDR3 bases: TGTGCCAGCAGCTTGGAGCAGCGTGGCGAGCAGTACTTC.

The chain is built from TRBV7-2 and TRBJ2-3, with D tentatively TRBD2 (6 bases). Germline V gene data show CDR1 as SGHTA and CDR2 as FQGNSA. The germline V and J ends were trimmed by 6 bases and 0 bases, with 7 bases remaining between them. The CDR3 length is 13 residues. The CDR3 reads CASRAGSTDTQYF. CDR3 in DNA: TGTGCCAGCAGGGCGGGGAGCACAGATACGCAGTATTTT.

V usage is TRBV5-6 and J usage is TRBJ2-1, with 7 bases matching TRBD1. V lost 1 base, J lost 0 bases, and 13 bases stayed unmatched. The germline V gene encodes CDR1 SGHDT and CDR2 YYEEEE. The CDR3 is 19 amino acids. The CDR3, as DNA: TGTGCCAGCAGCTTGTCGAGCCCCCACAGGGGTGGCTCCTACAATGAGCAGTTCTTC. Encoded protein: CASSLSSPHRGGSYNEQFF.

This clone appeared once. The rearrangement uses TRBV2 and TRBJ2-7; 8 bases map to TRBD1. This CDR3 comprises 13 residues. CDR1 SNHLY and CDR2 FYNNEI come from the germline V gene. With V trimmed by 7 bases and J by 6 bases, 8 bases remained unmatched. Here the CDR3 reads CASTRDRGTEQYF. In DNA, the CDR3 is TGTGCCAGCACCCGAGACAGGGGCACCGAGCAGTACTTC.

This chain links TRBV19 with TRBJ1-1; D gene unclear. The CDR3 totals 15 residues. Trimming pared 1 base from V and 4 bases from J, leaving 13 bases between. The germline gives CDR1 LNHDA, CDR2 SQIVND (reference sequence). The CDR3 loop is CASSIAPFGGTEAFF. CDR3 bases: TGTGCCAGTAGTATAGCACCCTTTGGAGGCACTGAAGCTTTCTTT.

The chain combines TRBV27 with TRBJ2-3; 9 bases map to TRBD1. V was pared by 5 bases and J by 3 bases, with 15 bases of the junction left unmatched. There are 18 residues in the CDR3. Germline V gene lookup returns CDR1 MNHEY and CDR2 SMNVEV (reference sequence). The CDR3 here is CASSLWNTGGLGTDTQYF. The DNA of the CDR3 is TGTGCCAGCAGTCTCTGGAACACAGGGGGCTTGGGGACAGATACGCAGTATTTT.

This clone was detected only once. The chain uses TRBV29-1 and TRBJ1-1; D might be TRBD1 (5 bases). CDR3 size: 12 residues. Trimming shortened V by 6 bases and J by 0 bases, and 8 bases separated the two germline ends. From germline, CDR1 is SQVTM and CDR2 ANQGSEA. The CDR3 nucleotides read TGCAGCGTGACGGACATGAACACTGAAGCTTTCTTT. Amino acid sequence: CSVTDMNTEAFF. Full variable domain (outside the CDR3, taken from reference TRBV29-1 and TRBJ1-1): SAVISQKPSRDICQRGTSLTIQCQVDSQVTMMFWYRQQPGQSLTLIATANQGSEATYESGFVIDKFPISRPNLTFSTLTVSNMSPEDSSIYLCSVTDMNTEAFFGQGTRLTVV.

The chain employs TRBV27 and TRBJ2-1; a weak D match, TRBD1 (6 bases). The CDR3 has 13 amino acids. Per the germline V gene, CDR1 is MNHEY and CDR2 is SMNVEV (reference sequence). V was trimmed by 4 bases and J by 9 bases, leaving 13 bases between them. For the CDR3, the DNA is TGTGCCAGCAGTTGGGGAAACAGGGCTGAGCAGTTCTTC. This codes for CASSWGNRAEQFF.

This clone was observed a handful of times. The chain carries TRBV30 and TRBJ2-7; 15 bases are shared with TRBD2. The CDR3 extends over 16 amino acids. Germline V gene data show CDR1 as GTSNPN and CDR2 as SVGIG (reference sequence). Trimming removed 3 bases from V and 6 bases from J; junction bases left unmatched: 9. The CDR3 spells CAWSLGLAGGPGEQYF. The DNA of the CDR3 is TGTGCCTGGAGCCTAGGACTAGCGGGGGGGCCGGGCGAGCAGTACTTC.

The rearrangement links TRBV6-2 or TRBV6-3 to TRBJ2-7; perhaps TRBD2 as D (6 bases). V was clipped by 2 bases and J by 2 bases, with 10 bases between them. The CDR3 is 14 residues long. Germline-derived CDR1 and CDR2 are MNHEY and SVGEGT. CDR3 DNA: TGTGCCAGCAGTTACGGTCGGGGGACCTACGAGCAGTACTTC. This codes for CASSYGRGTYEQYF.

This chain uses TRBV10-2 with TRBJ2-7; D is uncertain. Per the germline V gene, CDR1 is WSHSY and CDR2 is SAAADI. The CDR3 is 12 residues long. V was shortened by 5 bases and J by 3 bases, with 8 bases between the two germline ends. CDR3 amino acids: CASSYGDYEQYF. In DNA form, the CDR3 reads TGCGCCAGCAGTTACGGAGACTACGAGCAGTACTTC.

This chain uses TRBV5-1 with TRBJ2-2; 16 bases are a match to TRBD2. The germline V gene has CDR1 SGHRS and CDR2 YFSETQ. The CDR3 has 18 residues. J gave up 7 bases and V 4 bases, and 10 bases lay outside the gene matches. Here the CDR3 DNA reads TGCGCCAGCAGCCCCGCCGGGACTAGCGGGGGGGTTAACGGGGAGCTGTTTTTT. This translates into CASSPAGTSGGVNGELFF.

The chain has TRBV19 and TRBJ1-5, with D tentatively TRBD1 (6 bases). Germline V CDR1 and CDR2: LNHDA, SQIVND (reference sequence). The CDR3 runs 14 residues. Deletions cut 9 bases from V and 1 base from J, with 13 bases between. CDR3 sequence reads: CASTVGASNQPQHF. CDR3 bases: TGTGCCAGCACCGTGGGGGCCAGCAATCAGCCCCAGCATTTT.

This chain joins TRBV28 and TRBJ2-3; D is possibly TRBD2 (6 bases). Germline CDR1 MDHEN, CDR2 SYDVKM. There are 16 residues in the CDR3. Trimming shortened V by 3 bases and J by 0 bases, and 13 bases separated the two germline ends. The CDR3 DNA sequence: TGTGCCAGCAGTTTCCACCCGGGGGTCAGCACAGATACGCAGTATTTT. Translation gives CASSFHPGVSTDTQYF. The full variable domain, completed using reference TRBV28 and TRBJ2-3, is DVKVTQSSRYLVKRTGEKVFLECVQDMDHENMFWYRQDPGLGLRLIYFSYDVKMKEKGDIPEGYSVSREKKERFSLILESASTNQTSMYLCASSFHPGVSTDTQYFGPGTRLTVL.

In nucleotides, the CDR3 is TGTGCCAGCAGTGACGTGACTAGCGGTTCTCGCGAGACCCAGTACTTC. Residues: CASSDVTSGSRETQYF. The genes are TRBV28 and TRBJ2-5; 9 nucleotides match TRBD2. The trim removed 5 bases at V and 5 bases at J, leaving 12 bases unmatched. The CDR3 is made up of 16 amino acids. The germline V gene encodes CDR1 MDHEN and CDR2 SYDVKM.

The rearrangement links TRBV19 to TRBJ1-1; D is possibly TRBD1 (5 bases). V lost 5 bases, J lost 1 base, and 17 bases lay in between. Germline CDR1 LNHDA, CDR2 SQIVND (reference sequence). The CDR3 is made up of 16 amino acids. The CDR3 bases are TGTGCCAGTAGTGATCTTTGGGGGGGTCGGAACACTGAAGCTTTCTTT. This gives the protein CASSDLWGGRNTEAFF.